The 17 T cell receptor beta chains presented below share a single source sample, sequenced in a study of T cells after yellow fever vaccination. TCRdb fed the 5' RACE reads into MiXCR, producing one record per CDR3 protein. Here the sample spans a few hundred thousand distinct CDR3 sequences, around 6.8% being singletons. Material: PBMCs, obtained more than 40 days after the first yellow fever vaccination. Receptors originate from a man between 18 and 29 years old who received the YFV17D yellow fever vaccine.

This clonotype occurred many times. The CDR3 region is CASSYWGQGAGTDTQYF. The CDR3 bases are TGTGCCAGCAGCTACTGGGGACAGGGGGCGGGCACAGATACGCAGTATTTT. The J gene is TRBJ2-3, the V gene TRBV7-9, with 12 bases matching TRBD1. The J segment lost 1 base and the V segment lost 4 bases, leaving 6 bases of the junction unmatched. There are 17 residues in the CDR3. The V gene's germline CDR1 is SEHNR and CDR2 FQNEAQ (reference sequence).

This clonotype was detected a few times. The V gene is TRBV28, the J gene TRBJ1-4; the D gene is possibly TRBD1 (5 bases). V lost 7 bases and J lost 8, with 11 bases in between. The V gene's germline CDR1 is MDHEN and CDR2 SYDVKM. This CDR3 region has 12 residues. CDR3 in DNA: TGTGCCAGCAATCGACAGAGGGAAAAACTGTTTTTT. It translates to CASNRQREKLFF.

Only a few counts were recorded for this clonotype. This chain joins TRBV7-9 and TRBJ2-3; possible D gene TRBD2, 6 bases. V lost 5 bases, J lost 0 bases, and 18 bases lay in between. In germline, CDR1 is SEHNR, CDR2 FQNEAQ (reference sequence). This CDR3 has 17 residues. The CDR3 protein is CASSRRGWTVSTDTQYF. The CDR3 DNA follows: TGTGCCAGCAGCCGCCGGGGGTGGACGGTTAGCACAGATACGCAGTATTTT.

The gene calls are TRBV7-2 and TRBJ2-7, with 8 bases matching TRBD1. Trimming took 3 bases from V and 2 from J; bases not matched to a gene: 6. This CDR3 contains 15 residues. Germline values: CDR1 SGHTA, CDR2 FQGNSA. The CDR3 nucleotides read TGTGCCAGCAGCTTCTCCGGGACAGGAGCCTACGAGCAGTACTTC. Translated: CASSFSGTGAYEQYF.

The chain couples TRBV5-5 to TRBJ2-5; 11 bases map to TRBD2. The length of the CDR3 is 15 residues. Germline CDR1 is SGHKS and CDR2 is YYEKEE (reference sequence). V trimming: 1 base; J trimming: 7 bases; junction bases outside the gene matches: 6. This CDR3 is CASSLLLAGGATQYF. The CDR3 DNA follows: TGTGCCAGCAGCTTGTTGCTAGCGGGGGGAGCGACCCAGTACTTC.

This clonotype came up a few times. The chain combines TRBV12-3 or TRBV12-4 with TRBJ1-2; D might be TRBD1 (5 bases). The CDR3 covers 13 residues. V lost 6 bases, J lost 3 bases, and 11 bases lay in between. The CDR3 here is CASRLGEDYGYTF. CDR3 sequence (DNA): TGTGCCAGCAGGCTAGGGGAGGACTATGGCTACACCTTC.

This rearrangement joins TRBV7-8 to TRBJ2-7; D remains unclear. The CDR3 spans 12 residues. Germline V lookup: CDR1 SGHVS, CDR2 FQNEAQ. Between the trimmed V and J ends, which lost 5 bases and 2 bases, there was a span of 7 bases. CDR3 residues: CASSRRAYEQYF. The CDR3 DNA sequence: TGTGCCAGCAGCAGACGGGCCTACGAGCAGTACTTC.

This clonotype was counted a few times. The gene calls are TRBV5-1 and TRBJ1-2, with 7 nucleotides matching TRBD1. Germline CDR1 and CDR2: SGHRS and YFSETQ. The CDR3 covers 13 residues. J gave up 4 bases and V 7 bases, and 7 bases lay outside the gene matches. As DNA, the CDR3 is TGCGCCAGCGGCTGGGACAGAACCTATGGCTACACCTTC. This translates into CASGWDRTYGYTF.

This clonotype occurred a few times. V is TRBV23-1 and J is TRBJ2-3; a weak D match, TRBD2 (6 bases). TRBV23-1 is known as an ORF, though its function is uncertain. This CDR3 has 14 amino acids. V gave up 6 bases and J gave up 6 bases, with 16 bases separating them. The CDR3 sequence: CASRGPKRADTQYF. The CDR3 DNA is TGCGCCAGCAGGGGACCGAAGCGGGCCGATACGCAGTATTTT.

The rearrangement links TRBV4-3 to TRBJ1-4; D ambiguous. The CDR3 contains 15 residues. CDR1 LGHNA and CDR2 YSLEER come from the germline V gene. V shed 4 bases and J shed 8 bases, with 17 bases lying between them. CDR3 region: CASSLGLYAREKLFF. CDR3 sequence (DNA): TGCGCCAGCAGCCTGGGCCTTTACGCGAGGGAAAAACTGTTTTTT.

This clonotype was seen ten or more times. V is TRBV6-5 and J is TRBJ1-2; the D gene is possibly TRBD1 (6 bases). V lost 2 bases, J lost 4 bases, and 11 bases lay in between. CDR1 is MNHEY, CDR2 SVGAGI, per germline. The CDR3 has 14 residues. CDR3 sequence reads: CASSYPGQIYGYTF. The CDR3 bases are TGTGCCAGCAGTTACCCCGGACAGATCTATGGCTACACCTTC.

This rearrangement joins TRBV5-1 to TRBJ2-1, with D possibly matching TRBD2 (5 bases). Germline CDR1 reads SGHRS; CDR2 reads YFSETQ. V was trimmed by 5 bases and J by 2 bases, leaving 14 bases between them. This CDR3 spans 15 amino acids. In DNA form, the CDR3 reads TGCGCCAGCAGTATAGAGGACGGGGCCTACAATGAGCAGTTCTTC. Translation gives CASSIEDGAYNEQFF.

V usage is TRBV6-2 or TRBV6-3 and J usage is TRBJ1-1; no definite D call. V shed 2 bases and J shed 4 bases, with 8 bases lying between them. The CDR3 has 13 residues. The germline gives CDR1 MNHEY, CDR2 SVGEGT. The DNA of the CDR3 is TGTGCCAGCAGTTACGAGCGTCGCACTGAAGCTTTCTTT. Its translation: CASSYERRTEAFF.

This clonotype was found many times. The rearrangement links TRBV4-3 to TRBJ2-5; 9 bases line up with TRBD2. CDR3 length equals 16 residues. The germline gives CDR1 LGHNA, CDR2 YSLEER. V was clipped by 0 bases and J by 5 bases; unmatched bases: 7. The CDR3: CASSQEGLAGSETQYF. CDR3 nucleotide sequence: TGCGCCAGCAGCCAAGAAGGTCTAGCGGGGAGCGAGACCCAGTACTTC.

This clonotype came up many times. The V call is TRBV10-2, the J call TRBJ1-2; D ambiguous. V lost 6 bases and J lost 6, with 20 bases in between. The CDR3 spans 15 residues. Germline V gives CDR1 WSHSY, CDR2 SAAADI. CDR3 in DNA: TGCGCCAGCAGAACACCGACCGAACTCGGGGATGGCTACACCTTC. Its translation: CASRTPTELGDGYTF.

This chain's CDR3 is CSARGGSYTEAFF. CDR3 nucleotide sequence: TGCAGTGCTAGAGGTGGCTCGTACACTGAAGCTTTCTTT. The chain combines TRBV20-1 with TRBJ1-1; unclear D gene. The CDR3 covers 13 residues. The germline CDR1 and CDR2 sequences are DFQATT and SNEGSKA (reference sequence). V was cut by 1 base and J by 3 bases, with 9 bases left in between.

The chain uses TRBV5-1 and TRBJ2-1, with 12 positions matching TRBD2. Trimming took 4 bases from V and 8 from J; bases not matched to a gene: 13. Looked up from germline, CDR1 is SGHRS and CDR2 is YFSETQ. This CDR3 is built from 17 residues. The CDR3 DNA is TGCGCCAGCAGCCCTCGACTAGCGGGGGCAGTTCATTATGAGCAGTTCTTC. Encoded protein: CASSPRLAGAVHYEQFF. The full variable domain, completed using reference TRBV5-1 and TRBJ2-1, is KAGVTQTPRYLIKTRGQQVTLSCSPISGHRSVSWYQQTPGQGLQFLFEYFSETQRNKGNFPGRFSGRQFSNSRSEMNVSTLELGDSALYLCASSPRLAGAVHYEQFFGPGTRLTVL.